One and the same sample provided the 9 T cell receptor beta chains below, sequenced in a study of T-cell reconstitution after alpha-beta-depleted transplantation in children. Unique molecular identifiers were used in preparing the TCRbeta library. TCRdb ran MiXCR on the PCR reads and lists one entry per CDR3 protein. The sample lists roughly 300,000 distinct CDR3 sequences, more than 9% occurring once. The sequenced sample was peripheral blood, obtained 180 days after TCRalphabeta/CD19-depleted stem cell transplant. These receptors came from a male patient under 10 years old who had a stem cell transplant for chronic granulomatous disease, so the T cells may come from the graft donor.

In regard to this clonotype: A read error is likely, as this CDR3 ends without the conserved phenylalanine or tryptophan. V is TRBV7-2 and J is TRBJ2-3; no clear D. The CDR3 loop spans 15 amino acids. V dropped 0 bases and J dropped 0 bases, with 7 bases sitting between them. CDR1 SGHTA and CDR2 FQGNSA come from the germline V gene. CDR3 sequence (DNA): TGTGCCAGCAGCTTAGCGGGCCGCAGCACAGATACGCAGTATTTA. Amino acid sequence: CASSLAGRSTDTQYL.

At least ten counts were recorded for this clonotype. The chain links TRBV5-1 to TRBJ2-1; possible D gene TRBD1, 5 bases. This CDR3 contains 13 residues. The germline CDR1 and CDR2 sequences are SGHRS and YFSETQ. V was cut by 0 bases and J by 9 bases, with 10 bases left in between. CDR3 sequence reads: CASSLEGAGEQFF. Here the CDR3 DNA reads TGCGCCAGCAGCTTGGAAGGGGCAGGTGAGCAGTTCTTC.

This clonotype was seen only a few times. The gene calls are TRBV20-1 and TRBJ2-3; 10 bases map to TRBD2. Germline V CDR1 and CDR2: DFQATT, SNEGSKA (reference sequence). The CDR3 totals 12 residues. V gave up 5 bases and J gave up 8 bases; unmatched junction bases: 4. In nucleotides, the CDR3 is TGCAGTGCTCCAAGGACTAGCGGTACGCAGTATTTT. It yields the protein CSAPRTSGTQYF.

This clonotype was recorded many times. This chain connects TRBV20-1 to TRBJ2-7; maybe TRBD2 (6 bases). Germline CDR1 and CDR2: DFQATT and SNEGSKA (reference sequence). Trimming removed 1 base from V and 2 bases from J, with 9 bases in between. The CDR3 sequence is 13 residues long. CDR3 protein: CSARGGEPYEQYF. The CDR3 DNA reads as TGCAGTGCTAGAGGGGGGGAGCCCTACGAGCAGTACTTC.

This clonotype has ten or more counts. The rearrangement links TRBV6-4 to TRBJ2-1; no reliable D call. Germline-derived CDR1 and CDR2 are MRHNA and SNTAGT. The CDR3 length is 11 residues. The V end was cut by 3 bases, the J end by 5 bases, with 2 bases between. CDR3 sequence reads: CASSDNNEQFF. The CDR3 bases are TGTGCCAGCAGTGATAACAATGAGCAGTTCTTC.

This clonotype was counted ten times or more. The chain is built from TRBV7-6 and TRBJ2-1; 8 bases map to TRBD2. The germline CDR1 and CDR2 sequences are SGHVS and FNYEAQ. J lost 9 bases, V lost 0 bases, and 7 bases had no gene match. This CDR3 is 15 amino acids long. DNA for the CDR3: TGTGCCAGCAGCTTAGCGTCCGGCGGGGGGATTGAGCAGTTCTTC. It translates to CASSLASGGGIEQFF.

Many counts were recorded for this clonotype. This chain uses TRBV25-1 with TRBJ1-2; the D gene is possibly TRBD1 (6 bases). The CDR3 runs to 12 residues. Germline lookup yields CDR1 MGHDK and CDR2 SYGVNS. V was clipped by 7 bases and J by 8 bases, with 14 bases between them. CDR3 protein: CASTGHLGGYTF. CDR3 coding DNA: TGTGCCAGCACGGGACACCTGGGAGGCTACACCTTC.

Here the CDR3 reads CSARDDVIGTDTQYF. The CDR3 nucleotides read TGCAGTGCTAGAGACGATGTGATAGGTACAGATACGCAGTATTTT. This chain connects TRBV20-1 to TRBJ2-3, with no clear D. Trimming removed 0 bases at V and 3 bases at J, with 13 bases between. The CDR3 length is 15 residues. CDR1 DFQATT and CDR2 SNEGSKA come from the germline V gene (reference sequence).

This clonotype showed up many times. This chain uses TRBV7-3 with TRBJ2-1, with 7 bases identical to TRBD1. The junction had 8 bases not matched to a gene; V was cut back by 5 bases and J by 4 bases. Germline V gene sequence: CDR1 SGHTA, CDR2 FQGTGA. This CDR3 has 15 amino acids. CDR3 residues: CASSRLGDSYNEQFF. CDR3 coding DNA: TGTGCCAGCAGCCGGCTCGGGGACAGTTACAATGAGCAGTTCTTC.